This T cell receptor (beta chain) derives from a study of CD8 T cells in Susac syndrome (dated 2019 in TCRdb). With regard to the full study: Whether CD8+ T cell activation and differentiation in Susac syndrome was antigen driven was tested using repertoire sequencing. Overall study results and their limits: The study acknowledged that relatively few individuals were included in the TCR sequencing and HLA analysis.

With respect to this clonotype: Which antigen it targets is not known. Base qualities were left out, and no much larger clone turns up one base away.

For CDR1 and CDR2, the germline V gene (reference sequence) lists GTSNPN and SVGIG. The CDR3 contains 15 residues, cysteine and phenylalanine counted. Only the CDR3 DNA stays, 45 bases, in frame from base 1. The V and J ends are trimmed by 5 bases and 8 bases, leaving 21 bases between them. RNA was extracted with the RNeasy kit and roughly 0.45 to 1 ug was reverse transcribed using random hexamers. The immunoSEQ multiplex PCR assay, covering 54 Vbeta and 13 Jbeta segments, was used to amplify TCR beta CDR3 regions. Bias from PCR amplification was corrected by using a synthetic template baseline for primer optimization and for computational correction. As for the authors' bioinformatics: Reads were annotated to V, D and J genes per IMGT and analyzed with immunoSEQ Analyzer, keeping only productive sequences. To calculate clonality, Shannon entropy was normalized by log2 of the number of productive unique sequences and then subtracted from one. Public and private clones were assessed among the 100 most prevalent clones of each patient and control. Clones were defined as Susac-specific when absent from the healthy and MS cohorts, from 1,000 to 1,100 published viral clones and from other ImmuneACCESS disease sequences. The public reads were quality trimmed at Q25 with fastp and then assembled into clones with MiXCR by TCRdb, keeping productive beta chains. CDR3 protein duplicates are merged, each entry listing the most common genes and DNA. TCRdb, not the authors, supplied the V and J calls. Here the sample has approximately 150,000 distinct CDR3 sequences; roughly 94% occur a single time. The ten largest clones represent about 0.076% of the sample.

Peripheral blood CD8+ and CD4+ T cells from healthy donors, Susac syndrome patients and multiple sclerosis patients were profiled by high-throughput TCR beta sequencing. Healthy donors were included as age- and sex-matched controls. CD8+ TEMRA cells were enriched by FACS, while bulk CD8+ and CD4+ T cells were purified by magnetic negative isolation. Blood was collected in EDTA tubes and processed within 24 hours, with PBMCs isolated through density gradient centrifugation. PBMCs intended for TCR sequencing were cryopreserved in liquid nitrogen and were subsequently thawed in a 37 degrees C water bath. The sorted or isolated CD4+, CD8+ and CD8+ TEMRA cells reached a purity of at least 90%.

In this chain, TRBV30 is recombined with TRBJ1-4, and possibly TRBD1, on 6 matching bases. This receptor was taken from a human donor in good health. What was sequenced was CD4+ T cells from PBMCs. The nucleotide sequence is TGTGCCTGGGGACCGGGGGGCTCCTGGGGGGAAAAACTGTTTTTT. Translation gives CAWGPGGSWGEKLFF.